Shown below are 21 T cell receptor beta chains from a single sample sequenced in a study of T cells in Graves' hyperthyroidism and ophthalmopathy. What was amplified from RNA transcripts were TCR beta CDR3 regions. The TCR CDR3 first-round RT-PCR relied on the HTBI primer set. TCRdb reprocessed the multiplex PCR reads via MiXCR and lists one record per CDR3 protein. The repertoire holds a few hundred thousand distinct CDR3 sequences, roughly a sixth seen once, with less than 30% in the top ten. The sequencing sample was made of blood. These receptor sequences come from a woman aged 25-40 years with Graves' ophthalmopathy.

In its sample, this clonotype was seen many times. J is TRBJ2-1 and V is TRBV11-2, with D unresolved. CDR1 and CDR2 (germline): SGHAT, FQNNGV. The CDR3 runs 16 residues. Trimming pared 1 base from V and 7 bases from J, leaving 17 bases between. DNA of the CDR3: TGTGCCAGCAGCTTAGTACCGGGTATTATCGGGAATGAGCAGTTCTTC. Translation: CASSLVPGIIGNEQFF.

This chain links TRBV29-1 with TRBJ1-2, with 8 bases lining up with TRBD1. Unmatched junction bases numbered 12, after V lost 5 bases and J lost 7 bases. The germline CDR1 and CDR2 sequences are SQVTM and ANQGSEA. This CDR3 contains 14 residues. In DNA form, the CDR3 reads TGCAGCGTTAAGGGACAGGCCCTTCAGAGTGGCTACACCTTC. The encoded protein is CSVKGQALQSGYTF.

About this clonotype itself: This sequence may be a read error, since a much larger clone differs from it by one base. V is TRBV27 and J is TRBJ2-1; D possibly corresponds to TRBD2 (5 bases). The V end was cut by 3 bases, the J end by 3 bases, with 15 bases between. The V gene's germline CDR1 is MNHEY and CDR2 SMNVEV (reference sequence). The CDR3 spans 16 residues. The CDR3 loop reads CASSFSAVGFYNEQFF. The CDR3 DNA is TGTGCCAGCAGTTTTTCAGCGGTAGGCTTCTACAATGAGCAGTTCTTC.

Many counts were recorded for this clonotype. V gene TRBV11-3 combines with J gene TRBJ2-3; no definite D call. Germline CDR1 and CDR2: SGHNT and YENEEA. CDR3 length: 12 residues. The V gene lost 5 bases and the J gene lost 6 bases, with 9 bases spanning the gap. CDR3 region: CASSNPQDTQYF. CDR3 sequence (DNA): TGTGCCAGCAGCAACCCCCAGGATACGCAGTATTTT.

The rearrangement links TRBV28 to TRBJ2-3, with 7 bases aligning to TRBD2. Unmatched junction bases numbered 18, after V lost 5 bases and J lost 4 bases. From germline, CDR1 is MDHEN and CDR2 SYDVKM. The CDR3 runs 18 residues. As DNA, the CDR3 is TGTGCCAGCAGTACTCCCTCCCGACTAGCAGATACCCCAGATACGCAGTATTTT. Translating gives CASSTPSRLADTPDTQYF.

The sample holds many counts of this clonotype. This rearrangement joins TRBV12-3 or TRBV12-4 to TRBJ2-7; D not certain. CDR3 length: 14 amino acids. The V and J ends lost 6 bases and 1 base respectively, with 13 bases between them. The CDR3 sequence is CASSTTSRSYEQYF. The CDR3, as DNA: TGTGCCAGCAGCACCACCTCCCGTTCCTACGAGCAGTACTTC.

This clonotype was observed many times. V usage is TRBV28 and J usage is TRBJ2-7; 9 nucleotides agree with TRBD1. V lost 3 bases to trimming and J lost 3 bases; unmatched junction nucleotides: 3. The germline CDR1 and CDR2 sequences are MDHEN and SYDVKM. The CDR3 consists of 14 residues. CDR3 DNA sequence: TGTGCCAGCAGTTTGGGGACAGGGTACTACGAGCAGTACTTC. As protein: CASSLGTGYYEQYF.

V and J are TRBV2 and TRBJ2-5; TRBD1 might be the D (6 bases). CDR1 and CDR2 from the germline V gene are SNHLY and FYNNEI. The CDR3 extends over 13 amino acids. The DNA of the CDR3 is TGTGTCGGAGCCCAGGGGAATGGAGAGACCCAGTACTTC. Translated, it gives CVGAQGNGETQYF. The entire variable domain, with the rest obtained from reference TRBV2 and TRBJ2-5, is as follows: EPEVTQTPSHQVTQMGQEVILRCVPISNHLYFYWYRQILGQKVEFLVSFYNNEISEKSEIFDDQFSVERPDGSNFTLKIRSTKLEDSAMYFCVGAQGNGETQYFGPGTRLLVL.

Only a few counts were recorded for this clonotype. The CDR3 DNA reads TGCGCCAGCAGCCAGCAGGGGGCTGAAGCTTTCTTT. This codes for CASSQQGAEAFF. The chain is built from TRBV4-3 and TRBJ1-1; 7 bases agree with TRBD1. The CDR3 contains 12 residues. V trimming: 3 bases; J trimming: 6 bases; junction bases outside the gene matches: 1. In germline, CDR1 is LGHNA, CDR2 YSLEER.

This clonotype was seen only a few times. The chain carries TRBV29-1 and TRBJ2-3; 10 nucleotides align to TRBD2. CDR3 length equals 18 residues. Germline V CDR1 and CDR2: SQVTM, ANQGSEA. With 3 bases clipped from V and 2 bases from J, the junction kept 14 bases outside the gene matches. CDR3: CSVDRQLGLADVTDTQYF. The CDR3 DNA sequence: TGCAGCGTTGATAGGCAACTCGGACTAGCGGACGTCACAGATACGCAGTATTTT.

Note on this clonotype: A read error may be the cause here, since a much bigger clone is one base away. This rearrangement joins TRBV5-5 to TRBJ1-2; 7 bases are a match to TRBD1. The germline gives CDR1 SGHKS, CDR2 YYEKEE (reference sequence). This CDR3 contains 13 residues. CDR3 sequence reads: CASSLGGGTGCTF. As DNA, the CDR3 is TGTGCCAGCAGCTTGGGAGGGGGCACTGGCTGCACCTTC.

At least ten counts were recorded for this clonotype. V usage is TRBV2 and J usage is TRBJ2-5; D ambiguous. Trimming pared 6 bases from V and 5 bases from J, leaving 19 bases between. The CDR3 covers 15 residues. Germline V CDR1 and CDR2: SNHLY, FYNNEI. The CDR3 reads CASSSKTQRSETQYF. The CDR3 DNA sequence: TGTGCCAGCAGCTCAAAGACCCAGCGTTCCGAGACCCAGTACTTC. Drawing the rest from reference TRBV2 and TRBJ2-5, the complete variable domain is EPEVTQTPSHQVTQMGQEVILRCVPISNHLYFYWYRQILGQKVEFLVSFYNNEISEKSEIFDDQFSVERPDGSNFTLKIRSTKLEDSAMYFCASSSKTQRSETQYFGPGTRLLVL.

In this sample, this clonotype turned up a few times. This chain uses TRBV4-2 with TRBJ2-1; D is ambiguous. This CDR3 comprises 14 residues. The ends were cut back, 0 bases at V and 6 bases at J, with 9 bases in the middle. CDR1 is LGHNA, CDR2 YNFKEQ, per germline. The CDR3 DNA sequence: TGTGCCAGCAGCCAAGATCTCCCTGCCAATGAGCAGTTCTTC. Protein: CASSQDLPANEQFF.

The rearrangement links TRBV6-1 to TRBJ1-4; weak D call: TRBD1 (6 bases). Germline CDR1 is MNHNS and CDR2 is SASEGT. Deletions cut 5 bases from V and 7 bases from J, with 20 bases between. CDR3 length equals 16 residues. The CDR3 protein is CASSNPKGGLPEKLFF. The CDR3 DNA reads as TGTGCCAGCAGTAATCCAAAGGGGGGCCTTCCTGAAAAACTGTTTTTT.

This clonotype was found many times. The chain couples TRBV14 to TRBJ1-2; D is unresolved. The CDR3 is 13 amino acids. CDR1 is SGHDN and CDR2 is FVKESK in the germline V gene. With 0 bases removed from V and 5 bases from J, the gap between germline ends came to 7 bases. In DNA, the CDR3 is TGTGCCAGCAGCCAAGAAGGACCATATGGCTACACCTTC. Its translation: CASSQEGPYGYTF.

This clonotype was counted many times. The rearrangement links TRBV28 to TRBJ1-5; tentatively, D is TRBD1 (5 bases). CDR3 size: 12 residues. Germline lookup yields CDR1 MDHEN and CDR2 SYDVKM. V was clipped by 6 bases and J by 4 bases, with 7 bases between them. Here the CDR3 reads CASRRQNQPQHF. For the CDR3, the DNA is TGTGCCAGCAGACGACAGAATCAGCCCCAGCATTTT.

The chain employs TRBV6-1 and TRBJ2-3; D is unclear. The germline V gene has CDR1 MNHNS and CDR2 SASEGT. The CDR3 length is 14 residues. V shed 5 bases and J shed 0 bases, with 9 bases lying between them. The CDR3 protein is CASSPFSSTDTQYF. The CDR3, as DNA: TGTGCCAGCAGTCCTTTTTCTAGCACAGATACGCAGTATTTT.

The chain couples TRBV28 to TRBJ1-4, with 11 bases identical to TRBD1. J was trimmed by 0 bases and V by 5 bases; bases with no gene match: 5. CDR3 length: 17 residues. The germline gives CDR1 MDHEN, CDR2 SYDVKM. The CDR3 loop is CASSRDRGNPTNEKLFF. The DNA of the CDR3 is TGTGCCAGCAGTCGGGACAGGGGGAATCCAACTAATGAAAAACTGTTTTTT.

This clonotype came up a few times. The V gene is TRBV20-1, the J gene TRBJ1-6, with 9 bases lining up with TRBD1. V trimming: 0 bases; J trimming: 17 bases; junction bases outside the gene matches: 8. Per germline, CDR1 DFQATT and CDR2 SNEGSKA (reference sequence). The CDR3 length is 13 residues. The CDR3 loop reads CSARETGGERFHF. The CDR3 DNA reads as TGCAGTGCTAGAGAGACAGGGGGGGAAAGGTTCCACTTT.

The V gene is TRBV28, the J gene TRBJ1-1; 7 bases align to TRBD1. CDR1 is MDHEN, CDR2 SYDVKM, per germline. The V gene end was trimmed by 3 bases and the J gene end by 0 bases; junction bases not matched to a gene: 10. The CDR3 is 17 residues long. CDR3 bases: TGTGCCAGCAGTTTCAGGAGGGTGGGACAGATGAACACTGAAGCTTTCTTT. Protein: CASSFRRVGQMNTEAFF.

The table lists this clonotype with many counts. The chain joins TRBV20-1 to TRBJ2-7; D may correspond to TRBD1 or TRBD2 (6 bases each). The V gene's germline CDR1 is DFQATT and CDR2 SNEGSKA (reference sequence). V lost 2 bases to trimming and J lost 6 bases, with 14 bases between them. The CDR3 has 13 residues. The CDR3 nucleotides are TGCAGTGCTAGATCGGGGGCGATCGGCGAGCAGTACTTC. Residues: CSARSGAIGEQYF.